What follows are 8 T cell receptor beta chains derived from one specimen sequenced in a study of T cells in tuberculosis. The data were produced by immunoSEQ multiplex PCR, yet TCRdb's version contains in-frame clones alone and is incomplete. Of 40,000 to 50,000 clones listed, approximately 95% are singletons. The sequenced sample consisted of PBMCs. Every receptor here comes from a donor between 10 and 35 years old with latent tuberculosis or without tuberculosis infection.

V and J are TRBV5-4 and TRBJ2-7, with 7 bases lining up with TRBD1. The length of the CDR3 is 13 residues. Germline CDR1 and CDR2: SGHNT and YYREEE (reference sequence). The V and J ends lost 4 bases and 2 bases, in that order; junction bases with no gene match: 3. The CDR3 nucleotides read TGTGCCAGCAGCGCCGGGACAGCCTACGAGCAGTACTTC. Protein: CASSAGTAYEQYF.

A note on this clone: At one of its ends the junction is not consistent with the germline gene, which may arise from a read error. The CDR3 sequence is CASSSSSHEQYF. CDR3 bases: TGTGCCAGCAGCTCTAGCTCCCACGAGCAGTACTTC. The V and J genes are TRBV11-1 and TRBJ2-7; a possible D gene is TRBD2 (5 bases). The CDR3 is made up of 12 amino acids. Per the germline V gene, CDR1 is SGHAT and CDR2 is FQDESV (reference sequence).

This clone was picked up one time. The CDR3 nucleotides read TGTGCCAGCAGTTTACAGGGGTTTTCGGATGAGCAGTTCTTC. This gives the protein CASSLQGFSDEQFF. This chain uses TRBV28 with TRBJ2-1; D perhaps matches TRBD1 (6 bases). The germline V gene encodes CDR1 MDHEN and CDR2 SYDVKM. Deletions cut 2 bases from V and 8 bases from J, with 13 bases between. The CDR3 covers 14 residues. The complete variable domain, with remaining parts taken from reference TRBV28 and TRBJ2-1, reads DVKVTQSSRYLVKRTGEKVFLECVQDMDHENMFWYRQDPGLGLRLIYFSYDVKMKEKGDIPEGYSVSREKKERFSLILESASTNQTSMYLCASSLQGFSDEQFFGPGTRLTVL.

The rearrangement uses TRBV18 and TRBJ1-4; D is ambiguous. The CDR3 is made up of 13 amino acids. Germline V gives CDR1 KGHSH, CDR2 LQKENI. Trimming took 4 bases from V and 7 from J, leaving 10 bases between them. CDR3 in DNA: TGTGCCAGCTCACTAAATGCGGGTGAAAAACTGTTTTTT. Protein product: CASSLNAGEKLFF.

The chain uses TRBV30 and TRBJ1-5; D is unclear. The germline V gene has CDR1 GTSNPN and CDR2 SVGIG (reference sequence). This CDR3 region has 16 residues. V lost 1 base and J 4 bases, leaving 17 bases between the germline ends. CDR3 in DNA: TGTGCCTGGAGTGAAGCGGGTCTGGGAAAAAATCAGCCCCAGCATTTT. This encodes CAWSEAGLGKNQPQHF.

This chain connects TRBV9 to TRBJ2-7, with 8 bases lining up with TRBD1. The CDR3 totals 14 residues. Germline CDR1 and CDR2: SGDLS and YYNGEE. The junction had 3 bases not matched to a gene; V was cut back by 0 bases and J by 4 bases. The CDR3 region is CASSVEDREYEQYF. The CDR3 DNA reads as TGTGCCAGCAGCGTAGAGGACAGGGAATACGAGCAGTACTTC.

The chain combines TRBV6-1 with TRBJ2-5; 8 bases fit TRBD1. V shed 5 bases and J 2 bases; nucleotides not matched to a gene: 4. Germline V lookup: CDR1 MNHNS, CDR2 SASEGT. The CDR3 loop spans 14 amino acids. CDR3 in DNA: TGTGCCAGCAGTTTCGGGACAGGACAAGAGACCCAGTACTTC. It translates to CASSFGTGQETQYF.

The rearrangement joins TRBV5-1 to TRBJ2-5; 9 bases agree with TRBD1. The junction had 8 bases not matched to a gene; V was cut back by 5 bases and J by 3 bases. The CDR3 is 15 residues long. Looked up from germline, CDR1 is SGHRS and CDR2 is YFSETQ. The CDR3 DNA is TGCGCCAGCAGAGAAGCTGACAGGGGGGAAGAGACCCAGTACTTC. As protein: CASREADRGEETQYF.